The rows below give T cell receptor beta chains drawn from one sample of a study of blood T cell repertoires in COVID-19. Measured with immunoSEQ multiplex PCR; TCRdb has only the in-frame clones, and not every one. Among almost 200,000 clones listed, more than 70% were seen once. What was sequenced was PBMCs or T cells enriched from blood (not recorded which). The receptor set was obtained from a woman under 30 who had recovered from COVID-19. CDR3s include the opening cysteine and the closing phenylalanine or tryptophan. A D gene is named only where the DNA matches it firmly. Some rows have no size entry. The others give once, few or many, or a class for an expanded clone.

cdr3_nt cdr3_aa clone_size d_call j_call v_call
TGTGCCAGCAGCCCCCGGACTAGCGGGGACTATACGCAGTATTTT CASSPRTSGDYTQYF . TRBD2 TRBJ2-3 TRBV4-2
TGTGCCAGCAGTGATGGCCGGAGCTATGGCTACACCTTC CASSDGRSYGYTF . . TRBJ1-2 TRBV2
TGTGCCAGCTCACCACCCCGGACAGGGATCTATGGCTACACCTTC CASSPPRTGIYGYTF . TRBD1 TRBJ1-2 TRBV18
TGTGCCTGGAGTGGTCTGGGGCGCGTAACCTACAATGAGCAGTTCTTC CAWSGLGRVTYNEQFF . . TRBJ2-1 TRBV30
TGTGCCAGCAGTTTAGGTGGCCCAAGGGGTCAGCCCCAGCATTTT CASSLGGPRGQPQHF . . TRBJ1-5 TRBV27
TGCGCCAGCAGCTCCCCGAATGACAGGGTCCGGGCGTACACTGAAGCTTTCTTT CASSSPNDRVRAYTEAFF . TRBD1 TRBJ1-1 TRBV4-1
TGCGCCAGCAGCCCGATGACAGGGGGTGATGCTTTCTTT CASSPMTGGDAFF . TRBD1 TRBJ1-1 TRBV5-1
TGTGCCAGCAGTGATTCAGGGGATCAGCCCCAGCATTTT CASSDSGDQPQHF . . TRBJ1-5 TRBV2
TGTGCCAGAAGTCGGAGGGCGAACCACGAGCAGTACTTC CARSRRANHEQYF . . TRBJ2-7 TRBV5-3
TGTGCCACCAGTGGTAGCAGGGACTCCTACGAGCAGTACTTC CATSGSRDSYEQYF . . TRBJ2-7 TRBV24-1
TGTGCCACTCAGGTCGGGGGGGCCGGCAATCAGCCCCAGCATTTT CATQVGGAGNQPQHF once . TRBJ1-5 TRBV28
TGTGCCAGTAGTGACTACAGCTATCAGCCCCAGCATTTT CASSDYSYQPQHF . . TRBJ1-5 TRBV19
TGTGCCAGCAGTCGACCAGGGGCTCACACTGAAGCTTTCTTT CASSRPGAHTEAFF . . TRBJ1-1 TRBV27
TGTGCCAGCAGGGACAGGGGCAAAGGGCTGTTTTTT CASRDRGKGLFF . TRBD1 TRBJ1-4 TRBV2
TGTGCCAGCAGTTCATTGGGACTTCCGATAGGGGAAAAACTGTTTTTT CASSSLGLPIGEKLFF once . TRBJ1-4 TRBV7-9
TGTGCCAGCAGCACCCGGACTAGCGGGGGGCAAGAGACCCAGTACTTC CASSTRTSGGQETQYF many TRBD2 TRBJ2-5 TRBV9
TGTGCCAGCAATCCAGGGACACACGACGATTATAATTCACCCCTCCACTTT CASNPGTHDDYNSPLHF few . TRBJ1-6 TRBV28
TGTGCCAGTTCCGGGACTAGATACGAGCAGTACTTC CASSGTRYEQYF . TRBD2 TRBJ2-7 TRBV3-1/TRBV3-2
TGTGCCAGCAGCCCACTGGGAAACACCATATATTTT CASSPLGNTIYF . . TRBJ1-3 TRBV7-9
TGTGCCAGCAGCGAGGAAGTCGGAGGGCTTACTGAAGCTTTCTTT CASSEEVGGLTEAFF . . TRBJ1-1 TRBV9
TGTGCCAGCTCACCACTAGCCGATGTTTACAATGAGCAGTTCTTC CASSPLADVYNEQFF few . TRBJ2-1 TRBV18
TGTGCCAGCAGCCAAGGACAGACCACTGAAGCTTTCTTT CASSQGQTTEAFF . . TRBJ1-1 TRBV9
TGTGCCAGCTCACCTCCCGGGACAGGGGTAAGGACTGAAGCTTTCTTT CASSPPGTGVRTEAFF . TRBD1 TRBJ1-1 TRBV18
TGTGCCACCAGCAAACTAGCGGGGGCCGGTGAGACCCAGTACTTC CATSKLAGAGETQYF . TRBD2 TRBJ2-5 TRBV15
TGTGCCAGCAGCTTAGGGGGACTAGCGAGGGAGCAGTACTTC CASSLGGLAREQYF . TRBD2 TRBJ2-7 TRBV7-2
TGCGCCAGCAGCCAAATTACATTCCCTGGAAACACCATATATTTT CASSQITFPGNTIYF . . TRBJ1-3 TRBV4-1
TGTGCCAGCAGCTTTCGCCAGGCGGGGTATGGCTACACCTTC CASSFRQAGYGYTF . . TRBJ1-2 TRBV5-4
TGTGCCAGCAGTTTACTAGATTCCTACGAGCAGTACTTC CASSLLDSYEQYF . . TRBJ2-7 TRBV28
TGTGCCAGTAGCCCACAGTGGGATCAGCCCCAGCATTTT CASSPQWDQPQHF . . TRBJ1-5 TRBV19
TGTGCCAGCAGTTCCCGTGGACAGGGGACCTACGAGCAGTACTTC CASSSRGQGTYEQYF . TRBD1 TRBJ2-7 TRBV27
TGTGCCAGTAGTATCGGGGTTATTTACACTGAAGCTTTCTTT CASSIGVIYTEAFF . . TRBJ1-1 TRBV19
TGCGCCAGCAGCGTGAGCGGGCTCACAGATACGCAGTATTTT CASSVSGLTDTQYF . . TRBJ2-3 TRBV5-1
TGTGCCAGCAGCGTTGACAGGGTTGGGGTCGGCACTGAAGCTTTCTTT CASSVDRVGVGTEAFF . TRBD1 TRBJ1-1 TRBV9
TGTGCCAGTAGTAGTTGGGGGACACACAATGAGCAGTTCTTC CASSSWGTHNEQFF . . TRBJ2-1 TRBV19
TGTGCCAGCAGCGTTGGCGGGGGCCCGACAGATACGCAGTATTTT CASSVGGGPTDTQYF . . TRBJ2-3 TRBV9
TGTGCCACCAGCGCGGGACGGAGGAACACTGAAGCTTTCTTT CATSAGRRNTEAFF . . TRBJ1-1 TRBV15
TGTGCCAGCCGCTACTACAATGAGCAGTTCTTC CASRYYNEQFF . . TRBJ2-1 TRBV28
TGTGCCAGCAGCCCTAGAAGTATCACAGATACGCAGTATTTT CASSPRSITDTQYF once . TRBJ2-3 TRBV5-5
TGTGCCAGCAGGACCTCATCCTCGTGGGCATTC CASRTSSSWAF . . TRBJ2-7 TRBV27
TGTGCCAGCAGCCGCGGACACACAGATACGCAGTATTTT CASSRGHTDTQYF . . TRBJ2-3 TRBV7-3
TGCGCCAGCAGCTCACGACCGACAGGGCCCCGAGCCACCGGGGAGCTGTTTTTT CASSSRPTGPRATGELFF . TRBD1 TRBJ2-2 TRBV5-1